A single sample is the source of the 18 T cell receptor beta chains below, sequenced in a study of blood T cell repertoires in COVID-19. Sequenced by immunoSEQ multiplex PCR; TCRdb stores in-frame clones only, minus some. This table has around 270,000 clones, roughly four fifths appearing once. Sequencing used peripheral blood. The receptors stem from a person aged 65 to 85 with COVID-19, enrolled during active disease.

The chain combines TRBV2 with TRBJ1-2; 8 nucleotides align to TRBD1. The CDR3 has 15 residues. Germline CDR1 SNHLY, CDR2 FYNNEI. V was pared by 7 bases and J by 8 bases, with 15 bases of the junction left unmatched. As DNA, the CDR3 is TGTGCCAGCAACCAACATGACAGGGGTGCGGAGGGCTACACCTTC. It is translated as CASNQHDRGAEGYTF.

V usage is TRBV7-3 and J usage is TRBJ2-2; D is possibly TRBD2 (5 bases). The CDR3 is 16 amino acids. CDR1 and CDR2 from the germline V gene are SGHTA and FQGTGA. The V end was cut by 1 base, the J end by 0 bases, with 9 bases between. The CDR3 spells CASSLSGLANTGELFF. CDR3 bases: TGTGCCAGCAGCTTAAGCGGGCTAGCGAACACCGGGGAGCTGTTTTTT.

This clone showed up many times. The rearrangement uses TRBV7-2 and TRBJ1-5, with 8 bases lining up with TRBD1. The V and J ends lost 2 bases and 5 bases, in that order; junction bases with no gene match: 5. CDR1 is SGHTA, CDR2 FQGNSA, per germline. The CDR3 totals 15 residues. Here the CDR3 reads CASSLWATGDQPQHF. The DNA for the CDR3 is TGTGCCAGCAGCTTATGGGCGACAGGGGATCAGCCCCAGCATTTT. The full variable domain, rest sourced from reference TRBV7-2 and TRBJ1-5, is GAGVSQSPSNKVTEKGKDVELRCDPISGHTALYWYRQSLGQGLEFLIYFQGNSAPDKSGLPSDRFSAERTGGSVSTLTIQRTQQEDSAVYLCASSLWATGDQPQHFGDGTRLSIL.

The V and J genes are TRBV19 and TRBJ2-1; 10 nucleotides agree with TRBD1. The CDR3 covers 13 residues. The junction had 3 bases not matched to a gene; V was cut back by 4 bases and J by 9 bases. The V gene's germline CDR1 is LNHDA and CDR2 SQIVND (reference sequence). CDR3 amino acids: CASSKDRGREQFF. The CDR3 region has the DNA TGTGCCAGTAGTAAAGACAGGGGGCGTGAGCAGTTCTTC.

The sample holds a few counts of this clone. Here the CDR3 DNA reads TGTGCCAGCAGTTTAAGGCCCTCAGGTGGCTACACCTTC. Protein: CASSLRPSGGYTF. The chain links TRBV27 to TRBJ1-2; no definite D call. Germline V gene data show CDR1 as MNHEY and CDR2 as SMNVEV (reference sequence). The V and J ends lost 2 bases and 7 bases respectively, with 11 bases between them. This CDR3 is built from 13 residues.

This clone showed up just once. The CDR3 spells CASKRLAGANEQFF. CDR3 DNA: TGTGCCAGCAAAAGGCTAGCGGGAGCCAATGAGCAGTTCTTC. The chain employs TRBV7-3 and TRBJ2-1, with TRBD2 identical over 10 bases. Germline assignment: CDR1 SGHTA and CDR2 FQGTGA. The CDR3 totals 14 residues. Losses at the gene ends were 7 bases for V and 6 bases for J; bases not matched to a gene: 6.

The chain carries TRBV11-3 and TRBJ2-5; D possibly corresponds to TRBD2 (5 bases). Trimming cost V 0 bases and J 5 bases, with 7 bases left between them. CDR1 and CDR2 (germline): SGHNT, YENEEA. The CDR3 is 13 residues long. CDR3 DNA sequence: TGTGCCAGCAGCTTAGACGGGGATGAGACCCAGTACTTC. It encodes CASSLDGDETQYF. The full variable domain, completed using reference TRBV11-3 and TRBJ2-5, is EAGVVQSPRYKIIEKKQPVAFWCNPISGHNTLYWYLQNLGQGPELLIRYENEEAVDDSQLPKDRFSAERLKGVDSTLKIQPAELGDSAVYLCASSLDGDETQYFGPGTRLLVL.

The chain carries TRBV6-2 or TRBV6-3 and TRBJ2-7, with TRBD1 identical over 10 bases. CDR3 length equals 15 residues. CDR1 is MNHEY and CDR2 is SVGEGT in the germline V gene. The V segment lost 2 bases and the J segment 2 bases; nucleotides outside the gene matches: 3. In DNA, the CDR3 is TGTGCCAGCAGTTACAGGACAGGGGGGACCTACGAGCAGTACTTC. Amino acids: CASSYRTGGTYEQYF.

The V and J genes are TRBV7-9 and TRBJ1-4; 10 bases align to TRBD1. This CDR3 region has 15 residues. Germline assignment: CDR1 SEHNR and CDR2 FQNEAQ (reference sequence). V lost 3 bases to trimming and J lost 7 bases; unmatched junction nucleotides: 5. CDR3 coding DNA: TGTGCCAGCAGCTTCCCGACAGGGGGCCTTGAAAAACTGTTTTTT. Residues: CASSFPTGGLEKLFF.

This clone was seen only once. This chain connects TRBV6-5 to TRBJ1-1; 7 bases fit TRBD1. Germline V gene data show CDR1 as MNHEY and CDR2 as SVGAGI. This CDR3 has 13 residues. After removal of 6 bases from V and 0 bases from J, the junction contained 1 base not matched to a gene. CDR3 coding DNA: TGTGCCAGCAGGGGGACAGTGAACACTGAAGCTTTCTTT. Protein sequence: CASRGTVNTEAFF.

The chain has TRBV10-3 and TRBJ1-5, with 7 bases that match TRBD1. Losses at the gene ends were 10 bases for V and 0 bases for J; bases not matched to a gene: 3. Germline V gene data show CDR1 as ENHRY and CDR2 as SYGVKD. The length of the CDR3 is 13 residues. The CDR3 sequence: CASQGDSNQPQHF. The DNA for the CDR3 is TGTGCCAGCCAGGGGGATAGCAATCAGCCCCAGCATTTT.

The chain joins TRBV9 to TRBJ2-1; 14 bases fit TRBD2. The CDR3 loop spans 15 amino acids. Trimming cost V 4 bases and J 8 bases; bases outside gene matches: 5. Per germline, CDR1 SGDLS and CDR2 YYNGEE. CDR3 residues: CASSPGTSGGDEQFF. CDR3 coding DNA: TGTGCCAGCAGCCCCGGGACTAGCGGGGGAGATGAGCAGTTCTTC.

This chain links TRBV7-9 with TRBJ1-2; D is perhaps TRBD1 (6 bases). Germline lookup yields CDR1 SEHNR and CDR2 FQNEAQ (reference sequence). The CDR3 contains 13 residues. V was shortened by 1 base and J by 4 bases, with 7 bases between the two germline ends. CDR3 amino acids: CASSLGTVYGYTF. The CDR3 nucleotides are TGTGCCAGCAGCTTAGGGACAGTCTATGGCTACACCTTC.

J is TRBJ2-1 and V is TRBV28, with a weak D call TRBD2 (6 bases). The CDR3 is 15 amino acids. Germline V gene sequence: CDR1 MDHEN, CDR2 SYDVKM. The V end was cut by 7 bases, the J end by 0 bases, with 13 bases between. CDR3 sequence (DNA): TGTGCCAGCACCCTGGCCGGGGGCTCCTACAATGAGCAGTTCTTC. It encodes CASTLAGGSYNEQFF.

This clone was counted a few times. V is TRBV2 and J is TRBJ2-7, with 9 positions matching TRBD1. J lost 2 bases, V lost 8 bases, and 16 bases had no gene match. The CDR3 runs 17 residues. In germline, CDR1 is SNHLY, CDR2 FYNNEI. CDR3 in amino acids: CASGGPGQGFVTYEQYF. DNA for the CDR3: TGTGCCAGCGGGGGTCCAGGACAGGGGTTTGTTACCTACGAGCAGTACTTC. Based on the CDR3 plus reference TRBV2 and TRBJ2-7, the full variable domain is EPEVTQTPSHQVTQMGQEVILRCVPISNHLYFYWYRQILGQKVEFLVSFYNNEISEKSEIFDDQFSVERPDGSNFTLKIRSTKLEDSAMYFCASGGPGQGFVTYEQYFGPGTRLTVT.

A single count supports this clone. This chain connects TRBV7-8 to TRBJ2-5, with unresolved D. CDR1 is SGHVS, CDR2 FQNEAQ, per germline. Trimming took off 1 base at V and 3 bases at J, with 6 bases between the two ends. The CDR3 is made up of 13 amino acids. The CDR3 bases are TGTGCCAGCAGCTTAGATAGAAAAGAGACCCAGTACTTC. Translation: CASSLDRKETQYF.

The table lists this clone with a count of one. V usage is TRBV7-2 and J usage is TRBJ2-3; D possibly corresponds to TRBD2 (5 bases). V lost 2 bases to trimming and J lost 0 bases, with 12 bases between them. Germline values: CDR1 SGHTA, CDR2 FQGNSA. CDR3 length equals 16 residues. The CDR3, as DNA: TGTGCCAGCAGCTTATCGGGGTCACCTAGCACAGATACGCAGTATTTT. Residues: CASSLSGSPSTDTQYF. Full variable domain (rest looked up from reference TRBV7-2 and TRBJ2-3): GAGVSQSPSNKVTEKGKDVELRCDPISGHTALYWYRQSLGQGLEFLIYFQGNSAPDKSGLPSDRFSAERTGGSVSTLTIQRTQQEDSAVYLCASSLSGSPSTDTQYFGPGTRLTVL.

Notes on this clone: A read error may produce the germline difference seen at one junction end. J is TRBJ1-2 and V is TRBV3-1 (or the pseudogene TRBV3-2), with 8 positions matching TRBD1. The length of the CDR3 is 14 residues. Germline CDR1 LGHDT, CDR2 YNNKEL (reference sequence). The CDR3 bases are TGTGCCGGCAGCCTGACCCGGACAGGGCGAGGCTACACCTTC. Protein sequence: CAGSLTRTGRGYTF.